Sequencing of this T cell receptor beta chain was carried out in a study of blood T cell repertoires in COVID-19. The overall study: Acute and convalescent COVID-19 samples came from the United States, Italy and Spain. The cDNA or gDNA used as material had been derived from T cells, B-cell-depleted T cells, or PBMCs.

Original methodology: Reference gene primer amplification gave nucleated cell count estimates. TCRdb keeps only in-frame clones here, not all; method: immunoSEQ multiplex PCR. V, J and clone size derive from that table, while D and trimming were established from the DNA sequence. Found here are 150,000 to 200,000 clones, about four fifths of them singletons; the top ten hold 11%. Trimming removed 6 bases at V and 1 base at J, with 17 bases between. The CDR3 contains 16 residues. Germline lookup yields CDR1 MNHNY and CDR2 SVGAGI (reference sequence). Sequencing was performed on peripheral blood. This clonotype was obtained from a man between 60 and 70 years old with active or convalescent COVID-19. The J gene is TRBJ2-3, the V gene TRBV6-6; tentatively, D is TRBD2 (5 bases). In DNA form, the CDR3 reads TGTGCCAGCAGCCTCGGACTGGCCCGTGGCACAGATACGCAGTATTTT. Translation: CASSLGLARGTDTQYF.